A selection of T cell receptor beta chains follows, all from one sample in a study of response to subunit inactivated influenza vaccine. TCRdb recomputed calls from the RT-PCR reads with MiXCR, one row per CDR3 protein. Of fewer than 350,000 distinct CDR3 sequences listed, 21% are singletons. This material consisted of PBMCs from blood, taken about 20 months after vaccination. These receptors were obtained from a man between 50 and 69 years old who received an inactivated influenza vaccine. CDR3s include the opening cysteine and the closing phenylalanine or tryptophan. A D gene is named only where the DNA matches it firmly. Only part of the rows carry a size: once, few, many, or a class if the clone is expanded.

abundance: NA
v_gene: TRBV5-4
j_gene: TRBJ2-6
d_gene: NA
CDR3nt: TGTGCCAGCAGCCCCGGGGAGTCTGGGGCCAACGTCCTGACTTTC
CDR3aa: CASSPGESGANVLTF

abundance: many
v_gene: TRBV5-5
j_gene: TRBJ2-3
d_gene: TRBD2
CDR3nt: TGTGCCAGCAGCCCCCGGGTTAGCGGGGGCACAGATACGCAGTATTTT
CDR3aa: CASSPRVSGGTDTQYF

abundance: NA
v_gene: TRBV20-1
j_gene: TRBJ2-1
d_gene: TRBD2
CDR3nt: TGCAGTGCTAGAGATCCTCTAGCGGGAGGTCGCTCCTGGATCTTC
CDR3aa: CSARDPLAGGRSWIF

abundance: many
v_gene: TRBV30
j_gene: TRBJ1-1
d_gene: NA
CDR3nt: TGTGCCTGGAGAAATGGGGGCACTGAAGCTTTCTTT
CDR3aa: CAWRNGGTEAFF

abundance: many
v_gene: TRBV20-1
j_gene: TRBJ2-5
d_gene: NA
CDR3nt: TGCAGTGCTGGGAGTAGCTGGAAACAAGAGACCCAGTACTTC
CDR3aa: CSAGSSWKQETQYF

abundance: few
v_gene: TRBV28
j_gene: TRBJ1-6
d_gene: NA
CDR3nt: TGTGCCAGCAGCTTAACAGGGAATAATTCACCCCTCCACTTT
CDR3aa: CASSLTGNNSPLHF

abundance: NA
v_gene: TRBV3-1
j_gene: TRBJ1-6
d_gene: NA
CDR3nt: TGTGCCAGCAGCCAAGATTCGATCCTCGATTCACCCCTCCACTTT
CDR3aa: CASSQDSILDSPLHF

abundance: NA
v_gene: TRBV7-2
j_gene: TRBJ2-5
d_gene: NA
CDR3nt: TGTGCCAGCAACCATAATTGGGGTGGTCATCAGACCCAGTACTTC
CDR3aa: CASNHNWGGHQTQYF

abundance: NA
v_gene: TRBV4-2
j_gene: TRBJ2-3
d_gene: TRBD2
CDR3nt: TGTGCCAGCAGCCAAGATGCGGGAGGCACAGATACGCAGTATTTT
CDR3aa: CASSQDAGGTDTQYF

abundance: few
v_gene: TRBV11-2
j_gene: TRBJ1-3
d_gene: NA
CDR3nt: TGTGCCAGCAGGAGATTAGGAAACACCATATATTTT
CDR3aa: CASRRLGNTIYF

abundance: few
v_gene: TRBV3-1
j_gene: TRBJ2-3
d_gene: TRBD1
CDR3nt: TGTGCCAGCAGCCAAGGCAGAGGGGGCTACACAGATACGCAGTATTTT
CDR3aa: CASSQGRGGYTDTQYF

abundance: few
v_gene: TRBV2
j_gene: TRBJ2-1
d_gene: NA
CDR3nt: TGTGCCAGCAGTCTTCCGGAGGGAGGCGAGCAGTTCTTC
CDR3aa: CASSLPEGGEQFF

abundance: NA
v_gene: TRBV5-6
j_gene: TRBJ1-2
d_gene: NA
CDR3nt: TGTGCCAGCAGCTTGGGATCGGCTATCTATGGCTACACCTTC
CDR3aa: CASSLGSAIYGYTF

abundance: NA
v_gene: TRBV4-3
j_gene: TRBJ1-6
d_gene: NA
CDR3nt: TGCGCCAGCAGCCAGGGTGGAGGGGGTGAGAATTCACCCCTCCACTTT
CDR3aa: CASSQGGGGENSPLHF

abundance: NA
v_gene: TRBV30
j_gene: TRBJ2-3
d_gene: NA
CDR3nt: TGTGCCTGGAGTAGCAGGAGGGATAGTGGCACAGATACGCAGTATTTT
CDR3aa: CAWSSRRDSGTDTQYF

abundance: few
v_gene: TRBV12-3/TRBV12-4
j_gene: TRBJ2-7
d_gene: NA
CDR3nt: TGTGCCAGCAGTTTAGGGGCGGGTTCCTACGAGCAGTACTTC
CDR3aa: CASSLGAGSYEQYF